Below, 13 T cell receptor beta chains from the same sample are listed, as sequenced in a study of radiotherapy plus CTLA-4 blockade in lung cancer. Generated by immunoSEQ multiplex PCR, the TCRdb table keeps only in-frame clones and is missing some. The sample lists roughly 75,000 clones, 78% occurring once. The specimen comprised peripheral blood, sampled from a patient treated with radiotherapy plus ipilimumab. The receptors were sampled from a human donor with non-small cell lung cancer whose response to radiotherapy plus ipilimumab could not be evaluated. Some clones in this sample may be carry-over from other donors' samples.

The V and J genes are TRBV5-1 and TRBJ1-2; D possibly corresponds to TRBD1 (6 bases). Germline CDR1 is SGHRS and CDR2 is YFSETQ. The CDR3 is 17 residues long. Trimming left V 0 bases short and J 0 bases short, with 15 bases between. The CDR3 protein is CASSLGGPGSANYGYTF. The CDR3 DNA sequence: TGCGCCAGCAGCTTGGGGGGGCCGGGTTCTGCTAACTATGGCTACACCTTC.

The chain recombines TRBV27 with TRBJ1-4, with D perhaps matching TRBD1 (6 bases). Germline CDR1 reads MNHEY; CDR2 reads SMNVEV (reference sequence). Trimming took 6 bases from V and 8 from J, leaving 13 bases between them. This CDR3 spans 13 amino acids. Here the CDR3 reads CASRTGTSEKLFF. CDR3 DNA: TGTGCCAGCAGAACAGGGACATCGGAAAAACTGTTTTTT. The full variable domain, with the rest looked up from reference TRBV27 and TRBJ1-4, is EAQVTQNPRYLITVTGKKLTVTCSQNMNHEYMSWYRQDPGLGLRQIYYSMNVEVTDKGDVPEGYKVSRKEKRNFPLILESPSPNQTSLYFCASRTGTSEKLFFGSGTQLSVL.

The chain combines TRBV12-1 with TRBJ1-2; TRBD1 was called by the table and not checked on the DNA. TRBV12-1 is assigned pseudogene status. The CDR3 extends over 17 amino acids. CDR3 in amino acids: CASSFPRDRVRNYGYTF. CDR3 DNA: TGTGCCAGCAGCTTCCCCAGGGACAGGGTTAGGAACTATGGCTACACCTTC.

The chain employs TRBV7-2 and TRBJ1-6, with D possibly matching TRBD1 (5 bases). CDR1 and CDR2 (germline): SGHTA, FQGNSA. V shed 4 bases and J shed 9 bases, with 13 bases lying between them. The CDR3 totals 14 residues. DNA of the CDR3: TGTGCCAGCAGCTCAGGGATGTTGGGTTCACCCCTCCACTTT. It translates to CASSSGMLGSPLHF.

CDR3 sequence reads: CASSDGQGLSSPLHF. CDR3 DNA sequence: TGTGCCAGCAGTGACGGACAGGGTTTATCTTCACCCCTCCACTTT. The genes are TRBV6-4 and TRBJ1-6, with TRBD1 matching over 8 bases. The germline V gene has CDR1 MRHNA and CDR2 SNTAGT. The CDR3 spans 15 residues. V lost 2 bases, J lost 9 bases, and 6 bases stayed unmatched.

This chain links TRBV7-2 with TRBJ2-7, with 7 positions matching TRBD1. The germline V gene has CDR1 SGHTA and CDR2 FQGNSA. V was pared by 4 bases and J by 5 bases, with 2 bases of the junction left unmatched. This CDR3 is 12 amino acids long. CDR3 nucleotides: TGTGCCAGCAGCTCGGACAGGAACGAGCAGTACTTC. Its translation is CASSSDRNEQYF.

This clone has only one observation. The rearrangement uses TRBV6-6 and TRBJ2-1, with 11 bases matching TRBD1. The germline V gene has CDR1 MNHNY and CDR2 SVGAGI (reference sequence). The CDR3 contains 15 residues. V shed 4 bases, J shed 3 bases, and the junction held 2 bases outside the gene matches. The CDR3 is CASSLGQGGYNEQFF. The CDR3, as DNA: TGTGCCAGCAGTTTGGGACAGGGGGGCTACAATGAGCAGTTCTTC.

The genes are TRBV9 and TRBJ2-1, with 8 nucleotides matching TRBD2. V was clipped by 3 bases and J by 1 base; unmatched bases: 9. Germline lookup yields CDR1 SGDLS and CDR2 YYNGEE. The length of the CDR3 is 17 residues. CDR3 protein: CASSASAGGGSYNEQFF. The CDR3 nucleotides are TGTGCCAGCAGCGCCTCCGCGGGGGGCGGGTCCTACAATGAGCAGTTCTTC.

CDR3 amino acids: CASSHRGSTGELFF. The CDR3 DNA reads TGCGCCAGCAGCCACCGGGGATCCACCGGGGAGCTGTTTTTT. The chain joins TRBV23-1 to TRBJ2-2; tentative D call: TRBD2 (5 bases). TRBV23-1 is labeled an ORF, and its function is uncertain. V lost 6 bases, J lost 4 bases, and 12 bases lay in between. The CDR3 sequence is 14 residues long.

V gene TRBV2 combines with J gene TRBJ1-4, with 7 bases aligning to TRBD1. Per germline, CDR1 SNHLY and CDR2 FYNNEI. Germline trimming cut 6 bases from V and 7 bases from J; bases unmatched to any gene: 5. This CDR3 contains 13 residues. DNA for the CDR3: TGTGCCAGCAGGCGGACAGGCTCTGAAAAACTGTTTTTT. It yields the protein CASRRTGSEKLFF.

The chain links TRBV19 to TRBJ2-7, with 7 bases identical to TRBD1. The CDR3 is 15 residues long. Germline V CDR1 and CDR2: LNHDA, SQIVND (reference sequence). V dropped 3 bases and J dropped 5; count of bases not matched to a gene: 10. The CDR3 loop reads CASSIAQGVGNEQYF. As DNA, the CDR3 is TGTGCCAGTAGTATCGCCCAGGGGGTGGGCAACGAGCAGTACTTC.

V usage is TRBV29-1 and J usage is TRBJ1-4, with 11 bases that match TRBD1. The germline gives CDR1 SQVTM, CDR2 ANQGSEA. This CDR3 comprises 14 residues. With V trimmed by 7 bases and J by 8 bases, 9 bases remained unmatched. DNA of the CDR3: TGCAGCGCACGAGGACAGGGGGCGGACGAAAAACTGTTTTTT. Amino acids: CSARGQGADEKLFF.

V is TRBV2 and J is TRBJ2-7; 11 nucleotides match TRBD1. The germline V gene has CDR1 SNHLY and CDR2 FYNNEI. This CDR3 has 14 amino acids. J lost 1 base, V lost 9 bases, and 5 bases had no gene match. This CDR3 is CARRGTGGSYEQYF. CDR3 coding DNA: TGTGCCAGGCGCGGGACAGGGGGTTCCTACGAGCAGTACTTC.